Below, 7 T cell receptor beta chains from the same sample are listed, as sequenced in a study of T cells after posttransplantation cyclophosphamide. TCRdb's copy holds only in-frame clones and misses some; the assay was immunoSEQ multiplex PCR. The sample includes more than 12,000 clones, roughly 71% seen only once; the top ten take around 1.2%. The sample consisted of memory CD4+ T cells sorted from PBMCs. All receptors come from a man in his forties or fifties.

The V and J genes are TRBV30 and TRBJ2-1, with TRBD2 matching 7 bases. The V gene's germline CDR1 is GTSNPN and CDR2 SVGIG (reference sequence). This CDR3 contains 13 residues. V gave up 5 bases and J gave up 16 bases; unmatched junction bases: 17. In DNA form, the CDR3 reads TGTGCCTGGGGGAAACTGACTAAAGCGGGAAACTTCTTC. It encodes CAWGKLTKAGNFF.

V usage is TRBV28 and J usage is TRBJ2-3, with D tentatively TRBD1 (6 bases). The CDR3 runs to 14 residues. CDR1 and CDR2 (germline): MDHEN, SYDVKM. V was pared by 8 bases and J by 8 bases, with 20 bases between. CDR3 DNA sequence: TGTGCCAGCCCCCCCCCAGGGGAGAAGGGTACGCAGTATTTT. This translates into CASPPPGEKGTQYF.

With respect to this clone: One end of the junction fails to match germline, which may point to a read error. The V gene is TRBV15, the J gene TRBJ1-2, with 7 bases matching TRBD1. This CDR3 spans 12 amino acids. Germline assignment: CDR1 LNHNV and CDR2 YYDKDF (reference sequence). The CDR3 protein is CATSRDFGQEIF. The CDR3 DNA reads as TGTGCCACCAGCAGAGATTTCGGACAGGAAATCTTC. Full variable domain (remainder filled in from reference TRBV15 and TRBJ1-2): DAMVIQNPRYQVTQFGKPVTLSCSQTLNHNVMYWYQQKSSQAPKLLFHYYDKDFNNEADTPDNFQSRRPNTSFCFLDIRSPGLGDTAMYLCATSRDFGQEIFGSGTRLTVV.

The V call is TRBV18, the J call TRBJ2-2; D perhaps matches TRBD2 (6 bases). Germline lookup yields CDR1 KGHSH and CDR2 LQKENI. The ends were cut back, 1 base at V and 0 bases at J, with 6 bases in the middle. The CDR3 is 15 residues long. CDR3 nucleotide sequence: TGTGCCAGCTCACCACTAGCGGCGAACACCGGGGAGCTGTTTTTT. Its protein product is CASSPLAANTGELFF.

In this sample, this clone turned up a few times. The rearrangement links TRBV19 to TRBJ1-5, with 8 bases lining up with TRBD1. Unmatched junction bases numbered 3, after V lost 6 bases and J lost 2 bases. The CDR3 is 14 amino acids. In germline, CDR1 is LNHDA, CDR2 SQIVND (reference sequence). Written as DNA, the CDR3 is TGTGCCAGTAGGAAGGACAGGGGCAATCAGCCCCAGCATTTT. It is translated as CASRKDRGNQPQHF.

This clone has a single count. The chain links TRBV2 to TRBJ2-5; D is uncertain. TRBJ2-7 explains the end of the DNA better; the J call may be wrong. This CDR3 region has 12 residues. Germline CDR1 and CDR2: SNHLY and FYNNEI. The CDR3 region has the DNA TGTGCCAGCAGTGTATGGGACTACGAGCAGTACTTC. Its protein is CASSVWDYEQYF.

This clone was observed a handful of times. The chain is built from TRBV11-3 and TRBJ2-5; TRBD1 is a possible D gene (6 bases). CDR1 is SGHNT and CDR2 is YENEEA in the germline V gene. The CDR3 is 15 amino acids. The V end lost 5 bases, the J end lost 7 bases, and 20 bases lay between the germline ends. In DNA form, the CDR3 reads TGTGCCAGCAGCCTTACTGGGGGCCCTGGGTCGACCCAGTACTTC. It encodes CASSLTGGPGSTQYF. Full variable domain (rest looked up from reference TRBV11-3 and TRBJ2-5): EAGVVQSPRYKIIEKKQPVAFWCNPISGHNTLYWYLQNLGQGPELLIRYENEEAVDDSQLPKDRFSAERLKGVDSTLKIQPAELGDSAVYLCASSLTGGPGSTQYFGPGTRLLVL.